The sequence of this T cell receptor (beta chain) was determined in a study of shared clonotypes between healthy human individuals. Overall study results and limits: Clonotypes which were not shared had lower generation probabilities than clonotypes that all four donors shared.

Trimming pared 5 bases from V and 5 bases from J, leaving 15 bases between. Looked up from germline, CDR1 is SEHNR and CDR2 is FQNEAQ (reference sequence). The CDR3 consists of 14 residues. The repertoire was sequenced with immunoSEQ multiplex PCR; TCRdb's copy has only in-frame clones and lacks some. This table holds some 2,000,000 clones, 90% to 97% found once. Turning to this clone: As yet, its antigen is unknown.

The specimen sequenced was naive CD4+ T cells sorted from blood. Subset defined: CD45RA+ positively selected. The receptor's source is a man in his late teens or twenties in good health. The V and J genes are TRBV7-9 and TRBJ2-5; D call uncertain. CDR3: CASSPLAQGETQYF. The CDR3 DNA reads as TGTGCCAGCAGCCCGCTCGCGCAAGGGGAGACCCAGTACTTC.